The 5 T cell receptor beta chains listed next were all sequenced from one sample in a study of cytomegalovirus exposure and HLA in healthy donors. A multiplex PCR was run with 60 Vbeta primers and 13 Jbeta primers. Profiled with immunoSEQ multiplex PCR; TCRdb holds only in-frame clones, not every one. The sample contains some 60,000 clones, about 89% of which appear only once. The source material was PBMCs. Source of these receptors: a man between 18 and 35 years old in good health and CMV-seronegative.

CDR3 protein: CASSVEDSQYNEQFF. In DNA, the CDR3 is TGTGCCAGCAGCGTAGAGGACAGCCAATACAATGAGCAGTTCTTC. This sequence joins TRBV9 and TRBJ2-1, with a tentative D call TRBD1 (6 bases). The CDR3 is 15 amino acids. The V and J ends lost 0 bases and 4 bases respectively, with 11 bases between them. Germline V gives CDR1 SGDLS, CDR2 YYNGEE.

V is TRBV12-2 and J is TRBJ1-2. TRBV12-2 is labeled a pseudogene. The CDR3 extends over 14 amino acids. CDR3 region: CASRLVGVVDGYTF. For the CDR3, the DNA is TGTGCAAGTCGCTTAGTCGGTGTTGTTGATGGCTACACCTTC.

This clone was counted a few times. The V call is TRBV6-5, the J call TRBJ2-1; 8 nucleotides agree with TRBD2. This CDR3 region has 12 residues. Germline V gene sequence: CDR1 MNHEY, CDR2 SVGAGI. V lost 6 bases and J lost 10; bases outside the gene matches: 5. As DNA, the CDR3 is TGTGCCAGCAGCATCGCGGGGGGAGAGCAGTTCTTC. It yields the protein CASSIAGGEQFF.

The CDR3: CASSNSRDQPQHF. The CDR3 DNA sequence: TGTGCCAGTAGTAATTCTCGGGATCAGCCCCAGCATTTT. The chain carries TRBV19 and TRBJ1-5; D is undetermined. Trimming shortened V by 4 bases and J by 5 bases, and 9 bases separated the two germline ends. The CDR3 spans 13 residues. The germline V gene has CDR1 LNHDA and CDR2 SQIVND (reference sequence).

The gene calls are TRBV6-5 and TRBJ2-7; a weak D match, TRBD1 (6 bases). V was clipped by 3 bases and J by 6 bases, with 15 bases between them. The CDR3 runs to 14 residues. CDR1 is MNHEY and CDR2 is SVGAGI in the germline V gene. CDR3 in DNA: TGTGCCAGCAGTTATGGGAACAGGGCGGCCGAGCAGTACTTC. It encodes CASSYGNRAAEQYF.